This TCR beta chain emerged from a study of T cells expressing NK-cell markers. Study-wide background: HCMV serostatus: most of the eight sequenced donors positive, one negative. Overall study results and limits: Whether expanded NKG2C-expressing T cell clones recognize HCMV is unknown. These same clonotypes (in a few donors) also led the CD3+CD56-NKG2C+ fraction.

As for this clonotype: Its antigen remains unidentified.

The CDR3 extends over 13 amino acids. Germline lookup yields CDR1 DFQATT and CDR2 SNEGSKA (reference sequence). Following a re-call of the 5' RACE reads, TCRdb has one entry per CDR3 protein and lacks DNA. The clone table shows 400,000 to 450,000 distinct CDR3 sequences, with the ten largest holding 7.3%. This chain links TRBV20-1 with TRBJ2-7. The clonotype was recovered from a woman aged 18 to 75 in good health. The sequencing sample was made of blood T cells: a sorted CD56 or NKG2C T cell subset, CD4+ or CD8+ T cells, or bulk PBMC T cells (not recorded which). The CDR3 loop is CSASRYNSYEQYF.